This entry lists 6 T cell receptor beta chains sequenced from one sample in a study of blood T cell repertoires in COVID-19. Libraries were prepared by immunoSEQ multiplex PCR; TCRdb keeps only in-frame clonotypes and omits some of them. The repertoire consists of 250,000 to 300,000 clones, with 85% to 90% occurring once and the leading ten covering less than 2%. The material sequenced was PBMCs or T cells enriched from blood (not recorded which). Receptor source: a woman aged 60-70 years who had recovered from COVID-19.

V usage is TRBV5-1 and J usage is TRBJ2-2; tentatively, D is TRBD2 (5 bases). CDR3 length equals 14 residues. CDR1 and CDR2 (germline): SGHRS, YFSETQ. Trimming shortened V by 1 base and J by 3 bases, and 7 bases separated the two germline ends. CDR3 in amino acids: CASSLFGDTGELFF. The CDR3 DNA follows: TGCGCCAGCAGCTTGTTCGGGGACACCGGGGAGCTGTTTTTT.

As DNA, the CDR3 is TGCGCCAGCAGTAGGGGCCTAGCAGATACGCAGTATTTT. Residues: CASSRGLADTQYF. The chain employs TRBV10-1 and TRBJ2-3, with a weak D call TRBD1 (5 bases). V dropped 5 bases and J dropped 4 bases, with 10 bases sitting between them. This CDR3 has 13 amino acids. CDR1 is WNHNN, CDR2 SYGVQD, per germline (reference sequence).

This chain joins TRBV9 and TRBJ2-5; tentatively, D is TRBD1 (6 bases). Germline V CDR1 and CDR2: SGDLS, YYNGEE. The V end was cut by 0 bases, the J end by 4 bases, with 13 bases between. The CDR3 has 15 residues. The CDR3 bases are TGTGCCAGCAGCGTAGAGGTCAGGGGCGGAGAGACCCAGTACTTC. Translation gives CASSVEVRGGETQYF.

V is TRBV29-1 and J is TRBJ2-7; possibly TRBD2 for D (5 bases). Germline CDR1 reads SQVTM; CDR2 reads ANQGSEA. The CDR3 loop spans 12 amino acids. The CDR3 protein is CSVLGSSYEQYF. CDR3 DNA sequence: TGCAGTGTATTAGGGAGCTCCTACGAGCAGTACTTC.

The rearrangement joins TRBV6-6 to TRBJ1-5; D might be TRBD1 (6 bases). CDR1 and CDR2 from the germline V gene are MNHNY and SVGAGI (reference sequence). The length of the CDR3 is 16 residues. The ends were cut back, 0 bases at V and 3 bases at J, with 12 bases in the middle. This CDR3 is CASSYSSGQNNQPQHF. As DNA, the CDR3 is TGTGCCAGCAGTTACTCCAGCGGACAGAACAATCAGCCCCAGCATTTT.

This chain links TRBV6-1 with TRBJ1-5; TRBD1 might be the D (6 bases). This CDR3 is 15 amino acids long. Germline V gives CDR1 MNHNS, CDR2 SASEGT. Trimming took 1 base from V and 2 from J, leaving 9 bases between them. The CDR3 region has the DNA TGTGCCAGCAGTGAAGGGGCAGGGGGCAATCAGCCCCAGCATTTT. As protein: CASSEGAGGNQPQHF.